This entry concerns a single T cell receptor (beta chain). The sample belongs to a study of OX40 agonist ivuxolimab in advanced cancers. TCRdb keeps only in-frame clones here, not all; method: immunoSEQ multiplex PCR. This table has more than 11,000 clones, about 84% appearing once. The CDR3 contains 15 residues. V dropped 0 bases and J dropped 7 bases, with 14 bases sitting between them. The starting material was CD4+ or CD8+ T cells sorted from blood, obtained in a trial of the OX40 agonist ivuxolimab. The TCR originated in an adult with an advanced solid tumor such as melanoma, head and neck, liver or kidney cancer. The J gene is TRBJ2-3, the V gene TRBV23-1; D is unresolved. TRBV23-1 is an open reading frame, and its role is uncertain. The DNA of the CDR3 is TGCGCCAGCAGTCAATCCCCCAGGAGAGGCAATACGCAGTATTTT. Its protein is CASSQSPRRGNTQYF.